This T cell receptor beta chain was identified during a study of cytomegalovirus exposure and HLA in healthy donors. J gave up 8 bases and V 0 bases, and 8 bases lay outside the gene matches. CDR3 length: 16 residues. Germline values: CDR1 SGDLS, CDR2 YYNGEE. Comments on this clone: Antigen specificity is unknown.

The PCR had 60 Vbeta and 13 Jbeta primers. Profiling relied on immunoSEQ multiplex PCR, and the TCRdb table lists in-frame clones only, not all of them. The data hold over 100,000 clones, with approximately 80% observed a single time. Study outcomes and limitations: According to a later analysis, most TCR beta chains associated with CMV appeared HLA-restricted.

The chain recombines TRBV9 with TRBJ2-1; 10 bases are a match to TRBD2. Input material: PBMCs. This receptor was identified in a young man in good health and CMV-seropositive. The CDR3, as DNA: TGTGCCAGCAGCGTAGAGAGCGGGGGGGTACCCGATGAGCAGTTCTTC. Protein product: CASSVESGGVPDEQFF.